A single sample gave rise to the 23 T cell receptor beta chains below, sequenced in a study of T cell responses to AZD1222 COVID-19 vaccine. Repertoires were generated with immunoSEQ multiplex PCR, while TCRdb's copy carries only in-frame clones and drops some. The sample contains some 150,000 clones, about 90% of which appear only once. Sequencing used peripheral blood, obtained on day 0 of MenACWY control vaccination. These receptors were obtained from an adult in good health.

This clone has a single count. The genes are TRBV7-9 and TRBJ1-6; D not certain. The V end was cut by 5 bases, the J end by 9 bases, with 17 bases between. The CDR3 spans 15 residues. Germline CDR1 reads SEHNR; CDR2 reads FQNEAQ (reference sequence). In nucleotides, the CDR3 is TGTGCCAGCAGCCTCCGGGATCCCGGTCCTTCACCCCTCCACTTT. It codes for CASSLRDPGPSPLHF.

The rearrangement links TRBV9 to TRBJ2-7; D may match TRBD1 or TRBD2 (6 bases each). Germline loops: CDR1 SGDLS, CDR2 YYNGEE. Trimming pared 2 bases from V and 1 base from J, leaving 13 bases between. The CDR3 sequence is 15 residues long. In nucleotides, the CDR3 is TGTGCCAGCAGCGTCGGGGGCGTAAGGTCCTACGAGCAGTACTTC. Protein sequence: CASSVGGVRSYEQYF.

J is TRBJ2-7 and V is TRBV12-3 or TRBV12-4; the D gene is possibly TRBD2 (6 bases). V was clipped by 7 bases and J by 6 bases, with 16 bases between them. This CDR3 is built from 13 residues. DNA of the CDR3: TGTGCCAGCAATCGGGGAGGTCGTGGCGAGCAGTACTTC. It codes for CASNRGGRGEQYF.

CDR3 DNA sequence: TGTGCCAGCAGCTTGGGACAGGAGACAGATACGCAGTATTTT. It specifies CASSLGQETDTQYF. The chain joins TRBV5-8 to TRBJ2-3, with D possibly matching TRBD1 (6 bases). The germline V gene has CDR1 SGHTS and CDR2 YDEGEE. V was clipped by 0 bases and J by 3 bases, with 8 bases between them. The CDR3 sequence is 14 residues long.

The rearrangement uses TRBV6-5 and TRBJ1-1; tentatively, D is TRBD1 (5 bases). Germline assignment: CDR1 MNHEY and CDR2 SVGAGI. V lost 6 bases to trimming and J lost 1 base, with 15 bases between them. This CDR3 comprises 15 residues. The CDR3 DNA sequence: TGTGCCAGCAGCGACAGAAAAAAGGCGAACACTGAAGCTTTCTTT. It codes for CASSDRKKANTEAFF.

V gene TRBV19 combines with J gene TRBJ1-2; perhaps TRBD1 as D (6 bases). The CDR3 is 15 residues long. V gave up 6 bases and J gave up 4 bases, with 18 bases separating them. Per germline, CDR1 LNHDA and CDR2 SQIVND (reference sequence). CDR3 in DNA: TGTGCCAGTAGCCAACAGGGAGAAGGGAGCTATGGCTACACCTTC. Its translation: CASSQQGEGSYGYTF.

The CDR3 DNA reads as TGCGCCAGCAGCCCTAGGATGAACACTGAAGCTTTCTTT. It is translated as CASSPRMNTEAFF. The chain recombines TRBV10-1 with TRBJ1-1; D gene ambiguous. Germline V gives CDR1 WNHNN, CDR2 SYGVQD (reference sequence). With 6 bases removed from V and 0 bases from J, the gap between germline ends came to 8 bases. This CDR3 comprises 13 residues.

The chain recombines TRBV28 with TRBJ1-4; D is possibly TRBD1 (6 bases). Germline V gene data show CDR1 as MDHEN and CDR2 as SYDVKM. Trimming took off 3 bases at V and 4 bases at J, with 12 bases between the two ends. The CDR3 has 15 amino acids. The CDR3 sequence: CASSFRGTLNEKLFF. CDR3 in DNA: TGTGCCAGCAGTTTTCGCGGGACACTTAATGAAAAACTGTTTTTT.

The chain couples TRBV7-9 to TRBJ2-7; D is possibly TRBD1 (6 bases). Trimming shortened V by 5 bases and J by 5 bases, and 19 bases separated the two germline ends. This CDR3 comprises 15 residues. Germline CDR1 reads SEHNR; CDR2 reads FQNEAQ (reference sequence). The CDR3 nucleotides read TGTGCCAGCAGCCCCCCCGGTAGGGGGTGGAACGAGCAGTACTTC. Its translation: CASSPPGRGWNEQYF.

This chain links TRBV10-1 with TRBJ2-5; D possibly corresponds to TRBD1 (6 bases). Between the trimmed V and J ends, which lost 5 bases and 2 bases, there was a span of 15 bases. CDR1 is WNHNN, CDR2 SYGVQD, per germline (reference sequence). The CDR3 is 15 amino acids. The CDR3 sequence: CASSIYRVPQETQYF. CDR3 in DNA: TGCGCCAGCAGTATATACAGGGTCCCACAAGAGACCCAGTACTTC.

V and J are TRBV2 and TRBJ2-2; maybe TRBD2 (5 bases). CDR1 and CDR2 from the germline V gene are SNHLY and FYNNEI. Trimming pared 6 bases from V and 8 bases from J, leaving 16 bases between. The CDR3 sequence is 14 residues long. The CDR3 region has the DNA TGTGCCAGCAGCTTCGAGCGGATAGGGGGGGAGCTGTTTTTT. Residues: CASSFERIGGELFF.

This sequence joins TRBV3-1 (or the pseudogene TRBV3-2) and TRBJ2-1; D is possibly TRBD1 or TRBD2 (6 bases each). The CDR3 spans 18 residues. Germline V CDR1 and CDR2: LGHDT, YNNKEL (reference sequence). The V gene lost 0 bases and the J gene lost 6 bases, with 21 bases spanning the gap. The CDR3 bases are TGTGCCAGCAGCCAAGATCGGGACACACTAGCTTATGGCAATGAGCAGTTCTTC. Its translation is CASSQDRDTLAYGNEQFF.

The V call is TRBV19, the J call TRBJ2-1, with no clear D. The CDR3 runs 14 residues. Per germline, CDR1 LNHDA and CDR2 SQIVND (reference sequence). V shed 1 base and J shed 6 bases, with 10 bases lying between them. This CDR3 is CASSIGWRGNEQFF. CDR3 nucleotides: TGTGCCAGTAGTATAGGATGGCGCGGCAATGAGCAGTTCTTC.

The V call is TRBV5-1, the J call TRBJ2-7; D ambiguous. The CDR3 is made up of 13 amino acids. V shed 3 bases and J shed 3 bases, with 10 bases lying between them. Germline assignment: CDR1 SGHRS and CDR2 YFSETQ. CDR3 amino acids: CASSSTTNYEQYF. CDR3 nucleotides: TGCGCCAGCAGCTCAACTACTAACTACGAGCAGTACTTC.

CDR3 protein: CASRPGLATDTQYF. CDR3 sequence (DNA): TGTGCCAGCAGGCCGGGACTAGCGACAGATACGCAGTATTTT. The chain uses TRBV28 and TRBJ2-3; TRBD2 matches at 10 bases. Germline-derived CDR1 and CDR2 are MDHEN and SYDVKM. J gave up 3 bases and V 6 bases, and 3 bases lay outside the gene matches. This CDR3 region has 14 residues.

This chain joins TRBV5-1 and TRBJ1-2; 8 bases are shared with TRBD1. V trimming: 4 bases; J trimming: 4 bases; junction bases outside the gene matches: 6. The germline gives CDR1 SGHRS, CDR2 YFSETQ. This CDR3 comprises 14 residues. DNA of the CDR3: TGCGCCAGCAGCCCCGGACAGGGACCCTATGGCTACACCTTC. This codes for CASSPGQGPYGYTF.

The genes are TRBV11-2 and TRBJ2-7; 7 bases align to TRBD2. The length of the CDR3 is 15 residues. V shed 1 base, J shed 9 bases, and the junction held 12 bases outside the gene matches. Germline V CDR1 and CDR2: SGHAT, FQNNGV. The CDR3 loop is CASSLGTSSGRGQYF. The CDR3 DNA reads TGTGCCAGCAGCTTAGGGACTAGTAGTGGGCGGGGGCAGTACTTC.

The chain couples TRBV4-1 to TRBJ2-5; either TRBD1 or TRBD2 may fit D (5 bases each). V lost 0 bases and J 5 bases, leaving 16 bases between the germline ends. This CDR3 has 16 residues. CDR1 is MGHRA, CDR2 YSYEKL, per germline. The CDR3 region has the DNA TGCGCCAGCAGCCAAGATATTCTGGGGGATCGGGAGACCCAGTACTTC. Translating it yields CASSQDILGDRETQYF.

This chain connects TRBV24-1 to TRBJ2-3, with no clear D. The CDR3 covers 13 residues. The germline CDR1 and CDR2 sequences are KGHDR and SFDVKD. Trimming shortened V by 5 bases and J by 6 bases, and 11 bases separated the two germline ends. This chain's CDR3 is CATSAGVQDTQYF. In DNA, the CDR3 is TGTGCCACCAGTGCTGGTGTTCAGGATACGCAGTATTTT.

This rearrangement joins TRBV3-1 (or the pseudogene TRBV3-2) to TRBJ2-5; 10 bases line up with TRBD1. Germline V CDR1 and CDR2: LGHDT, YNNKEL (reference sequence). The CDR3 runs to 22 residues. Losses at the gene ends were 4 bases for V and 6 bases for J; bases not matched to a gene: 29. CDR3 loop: CASSRNVWGQGMIREGWKTQYF. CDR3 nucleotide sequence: TGTGCCAGCAGCCGAAATGTATGGGGACAGGGGATGATACGGGAGGGTTGGAAGACCCAGTACTTC.

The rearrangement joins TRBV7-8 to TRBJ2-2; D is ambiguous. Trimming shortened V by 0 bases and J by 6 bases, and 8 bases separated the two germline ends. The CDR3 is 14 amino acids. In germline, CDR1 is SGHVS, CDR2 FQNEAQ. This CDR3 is CASSLALGSGELFF. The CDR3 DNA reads TGTGCCAGCAGCTTAGCGCTGGGCTCCGGGGAGCTGTTTTTT.

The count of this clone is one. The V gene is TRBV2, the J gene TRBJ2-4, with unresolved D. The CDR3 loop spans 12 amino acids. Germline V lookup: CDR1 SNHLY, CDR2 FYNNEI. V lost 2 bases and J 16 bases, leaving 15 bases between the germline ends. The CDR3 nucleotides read TGTGCCAGCAGTGAACTAGGACCTTCTTCTTACTTC. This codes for CASSELGPSSYF. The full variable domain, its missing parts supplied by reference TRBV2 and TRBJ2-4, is EPEVTQTPSHQVTQMGQEVILRCVPISNHLYFYWYRQILGQKVEFLVSFYNNEISEKSEIFDDQFSVERPDGSNFTLKIRSTKLEDSAMYFCASSELGPSSYFGAGTRLSVL.

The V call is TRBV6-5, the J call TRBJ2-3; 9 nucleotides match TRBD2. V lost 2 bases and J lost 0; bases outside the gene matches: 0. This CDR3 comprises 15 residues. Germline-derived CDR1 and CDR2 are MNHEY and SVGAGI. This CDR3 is CASSYAGGSTDTQYF. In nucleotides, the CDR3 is TGTGCCAGCAGTTACGCGGGAGGGAGCACAGATACGCAGTATTTT.